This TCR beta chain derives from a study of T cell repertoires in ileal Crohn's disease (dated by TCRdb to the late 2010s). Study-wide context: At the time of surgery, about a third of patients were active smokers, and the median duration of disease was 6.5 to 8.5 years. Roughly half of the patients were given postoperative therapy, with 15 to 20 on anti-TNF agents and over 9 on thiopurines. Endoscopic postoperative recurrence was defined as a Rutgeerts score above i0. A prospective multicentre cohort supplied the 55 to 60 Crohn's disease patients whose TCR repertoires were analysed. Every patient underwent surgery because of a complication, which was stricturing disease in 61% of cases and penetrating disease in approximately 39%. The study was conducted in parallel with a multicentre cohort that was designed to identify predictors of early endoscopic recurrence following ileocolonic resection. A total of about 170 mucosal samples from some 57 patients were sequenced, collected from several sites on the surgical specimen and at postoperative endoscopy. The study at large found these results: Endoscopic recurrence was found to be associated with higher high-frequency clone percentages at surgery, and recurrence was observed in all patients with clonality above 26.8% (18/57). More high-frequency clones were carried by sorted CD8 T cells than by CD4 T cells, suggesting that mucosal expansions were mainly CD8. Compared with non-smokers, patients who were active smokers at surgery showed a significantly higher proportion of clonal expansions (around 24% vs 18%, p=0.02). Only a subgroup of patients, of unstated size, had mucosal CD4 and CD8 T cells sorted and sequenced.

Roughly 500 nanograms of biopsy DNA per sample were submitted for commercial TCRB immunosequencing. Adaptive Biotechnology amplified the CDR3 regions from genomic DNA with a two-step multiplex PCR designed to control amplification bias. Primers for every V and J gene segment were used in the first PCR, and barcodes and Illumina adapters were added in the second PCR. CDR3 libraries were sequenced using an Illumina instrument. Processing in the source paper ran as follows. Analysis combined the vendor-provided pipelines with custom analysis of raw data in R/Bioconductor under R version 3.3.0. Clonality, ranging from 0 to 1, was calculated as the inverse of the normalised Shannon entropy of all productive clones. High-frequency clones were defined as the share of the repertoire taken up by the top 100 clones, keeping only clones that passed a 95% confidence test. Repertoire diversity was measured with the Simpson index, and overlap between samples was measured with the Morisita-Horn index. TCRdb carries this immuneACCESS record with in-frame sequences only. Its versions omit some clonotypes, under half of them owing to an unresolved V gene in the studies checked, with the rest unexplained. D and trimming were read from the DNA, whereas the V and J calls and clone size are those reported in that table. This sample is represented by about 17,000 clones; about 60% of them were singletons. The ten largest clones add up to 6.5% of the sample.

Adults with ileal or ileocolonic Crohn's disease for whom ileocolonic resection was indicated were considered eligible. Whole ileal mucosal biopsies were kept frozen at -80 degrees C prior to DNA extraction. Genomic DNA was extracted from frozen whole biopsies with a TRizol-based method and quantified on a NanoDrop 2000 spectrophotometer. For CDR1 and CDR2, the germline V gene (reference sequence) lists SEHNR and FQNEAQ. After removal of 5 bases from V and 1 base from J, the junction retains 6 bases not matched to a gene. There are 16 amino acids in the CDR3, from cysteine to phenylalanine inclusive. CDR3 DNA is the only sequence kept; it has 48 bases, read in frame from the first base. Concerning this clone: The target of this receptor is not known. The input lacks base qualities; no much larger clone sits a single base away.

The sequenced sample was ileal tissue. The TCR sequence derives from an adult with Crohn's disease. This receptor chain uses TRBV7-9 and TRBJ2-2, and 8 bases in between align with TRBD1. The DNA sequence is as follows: TGTGCCAGCAGCCCAGTCGGGACAGGGAACACCGGGGAGCTGTTTTTT. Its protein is CASSPVGTGNTGELFF.